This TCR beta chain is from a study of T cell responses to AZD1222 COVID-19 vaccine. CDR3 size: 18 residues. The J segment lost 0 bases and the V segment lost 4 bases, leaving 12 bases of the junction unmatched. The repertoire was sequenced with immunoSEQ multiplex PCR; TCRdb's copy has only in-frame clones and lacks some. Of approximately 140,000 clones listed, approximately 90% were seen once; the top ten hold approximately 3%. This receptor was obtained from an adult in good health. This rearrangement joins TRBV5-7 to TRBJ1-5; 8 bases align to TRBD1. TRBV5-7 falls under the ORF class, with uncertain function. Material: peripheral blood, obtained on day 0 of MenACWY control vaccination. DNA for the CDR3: TGTGCCAGCAGCCTAAGAGGACAGGGCCGTTATAGCAATCAGCCCCAGCATTTT. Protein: CASSLRGQGRYSNQPQHF.